The 29 T cell receptor beta chains below were found in one sample sequenced in a study of cytomegalovirus exposure and HLA in healthy donors. PCR involved 60 Vbeta and 13 Jbeta primers. The data were produced by immunoSEQ multiplex PCR, yet TCRdb's version contains in-frame clones alone and is incomplete. The sample lists over 150,000 clones, around 80% occurring once. The sequencing sample was made of PBMCs. All receptors come from a woman in her sixties in good health and CMV-seropositive.

The J gene is TRBJ2-5, the V gene TRBV11-1, with 12 bases that match TRBD2. The last part of the DNA fits TRBJ2-7 better; the J call may be wrong. The CDR3 covers 18 residues. From germline, CDR1 is SGHAT and CDR2 FQDESV (reference sequence). As DNA, the CDR3 is TGTGCCAGCAGCCGCGCAGGGCTAGCGGGAGGGGGCATCTACGAGCAGTACTTC. Its protein product is CASSRAGLAGGGIYEQYF.

This clone was recorded a few times. The chain combines TRBV4-1 with TRBJ1-4; TRBD1 agrees at 10 bases. V was pared by 5 bases and J by 8 bases, with 8 bases of the junction left unmatched. This CDR3 has 15 amino acids. Per germline, CDR1 MGHRA and CDR2 YSYEKL. DNA of the CDR3: TGCGCCAGCAGCTTCACCGGGACAGGGGTCGAAAAACTGTTTTTT. Translation: CASSFTGTGVEKLFF.

V is TRBV4-1 and J is TRBJ1-1; D is unclear. The germline V gene encodes CDR1 MGHRA and CDR2 YSYEKL. CDR3 size: 15 residues. Trimming removed 0 bases from V and 2 bases from J, with 10 bases in between. CDR3 sequence: CASSQDQATNTEAFF. CDR3 in DNA: TGCGCCAGCAGCCAAGATCAGGCAACTAACACTGAAGCTTTCTTT.

The chain carries TRBV6-5 and TRBJ1-4; tentative D call: TRBD1 (6 bases). This CDR3 is 14 amino acids long. V was pared by 6 bases and J by 4 bases, with 12 bases between. CDR1 MNHEY and CDR2 SVGAGI come from the germline V gene. CDR3 sequence reads: CASSSTGFNEKLFF. The CDR3 DNA sequence: TGTGCCAGCAGCTCGACAGGATTTAATGAAAAACTGTTTTTT.

The chain recombines TRBV7-9 with TRBJ1-4; 8 nucleotides match TRBD1. Germline CDR1 is SEHNR and CDR2 is FQNEAQ (reference sequence). The V segment lost 1 base and the J segment 12 bases; nucleotides outside the gene matches: 1. This CDR3 region has 12 residues. CDR3 DNA: TGTGCCAGCAGCTTAGAGACAGGGGAACTGTTTTTT. Translated, it gives CASSLETGELFF. The variable domain in full, with the rest retrieved from reference TRBV7-9 and TRBJ1-4, is DTGVSQNPRHKITKRGQNVTFRCDPISEHNRLYWYRQTLGQGPEFLTYFQNEAQLEKSRLLSDRFSAERPKGSFSTLEIQRTEQGDSAMYLCASSLETGELFFGSGTQLSVL.

The chain employs TRBV7-9 and TRBJ2-7; TRBD2 agrees at 11 bases. CDR1 SEHNR and CDR2 FQNEAQ come from the germline V gene (reference sequence). The CDR3 extends over 14 amino acids. Trimming at V came to 2 bases and at J to 5 bases, leaving 2 bases not matched to a gene. The CDR3 here is CASSLTSGSDEQYF. The CDR3 DNA reads TGTGCCAGCAGCTTAACTAGCGGGAGCGACGAGCAGTACTTC.

The V and J genes are TRBV5-4 and TRBJ1-1; 8 bases are a match to TRBD1. CDR3 length: 16 amino acids. Germline V gene data show CDR1 as SGHNT and CDR2 as YYREEE (reference sequence). V gave up 3 bases and J gave up 3 bases; unmatched junction bases: 10. The CDR3 loop reads CASSSTDRARYTEAFF. CDR3 DNA sequence: TGTGCCAGCAGCTCTACGGACAGGGCAAGGTACACTGAAGCTTTCTTT.

The chain couples TRBV5-4 to TRBJ1-2, with a tentative D call TRBD1 (6 bases). Germline-derived CDR1 and CDR2 are SGHNT and YYREEE (reference sequence). V lost 3 bases and J lost 4, with 16 bases in between. The CDR3 runs to 15 residues. CDR3 coding DNA: TGTGCCAGCAGCTCCCCTTTGGAAGGGGGCTATGGCTACACCTTC. This codes for CASSSPLEGGYGYTF.

The chain has TRBV2 and TRBJ2-7, with D possibly matching TRBD2 (5 bases). There are 11 residues in the CDR3. V shed 7 bases and J shed 7 bases, with 11 bases lying between them. Germline values: CDR1 SNHLY, CDR2 FYNNEI. The CDR3: CASKREREQYF. DNA of the CDR3: TGTGCCAGCAAGAGGGAGAGGGAGCAGTACTTC.

The gene calls are TRBV10-3 and TRBJ1-1; the match to TRBD1 covers 8 bases. Germline values: CDR1 ENHRY, CDR2 SYGVKD. The ends lost 5 bases at V and 1 base at J; junction bases unmatched: 3. This CDR3 comprises 14 residues. The DNA for the CDR3 is TGTGCCATCAGTCCCGACAGGGGGAACACTGAAGCTTTCTTT. It yields the protein CAISPDRGNTEAFF.

The rearrangement uses TRBV10-3 and TRBJ2-6, with 10 bases identical to TRBD2. V was clipped by 6 bases and J by 0 bases; unmatched bases: 20. The CDR3 spans 22 residues. Germline V gene data show CDR1 as ENHRY and CDR2 as SYGVKD. CDR3 nucleotide sequence: TGTGCCATCAGCTCAGTCCCGACGGGGGGGAGCGGGAGGGTCTCTGGGGCCAACGTCCTGACTTTC. Its translation is CAISSVPTGGSGRVSGANVLTF.

The chain combines TRBV6-1 with TRBJ1-2, with TRBD1 identical over 7 bases. J lost 7 bases, V lost 4 bases, and 6 bases had no gene match. Germline lookup yields CDR1 MNHNS and CDR2 SASEGT. This CDR3 has 13 residues. CDR3 in amino acids: CASSGGGWGGYTF. In DNA form, the CDR3 reads TGTGCCAGCAGTGGAGGGGGCTGGGGTGGCTACACCTTC.

The rearrangement joins TRBV14 to TRBJ1-1; possibly TRBD1 for D (5 bases). CDR3 length equals 14 residues. The V gene's germline CDR1 is SGHDN and CDR2 FVKESK. The germline V and J ends were trimmed by 1 base and 0 bases, with 6 bases remaining between them. CDR3 bases: TGTGCCAGCAGCCAAGGGGGGGTGAACACTGAAGCTTTCTTT. Its protein product is CASSQGGVNTEAFF. Full variable domain (remainder filled in from reference TRBV14 and TRBJ1-1): EAGVTQFPSHSVIEKGQTVTLRCDPISGHDNLYWYRRVMGKEIKFLLHFVKESKQDESGMPNNRFLAERTGGTYSTLKVQPAELEDSGVYFCASSQGGVNTEAFFGQGTRLTVV.

The genes are TRBV5-1 and TRBJ2-3; 8 nucleotides match TRBD2. CDR3 length: 15 residues. CDR1 is SGHRS and CDR2 is YFSETQ in the germline V gene. Unmatched junction bases numbered 4, after V lost 2 bases and J lost 2 bases. CDR3 in amino acids: CASSLTSGTTDTQYF. CDR3 nucleotide sequence: TGCGCCAGCAGCTTAACTAGCGGAACCACAGATACGCAGTATTTT.

Comments on this clone: One end of the junction varies from germline; a read error may be responsible. CDR3 coding DNA: TGTGCCAGCAGCATAGCGGGGGCCTTCACAGATACGCAGTATTTT. It yields the protein CASSIAGAFTDTQYF. J is TRBJ2-3 and V is TRBV7-7; 9 bases line up with TRBD2. The germline V gene encodes CDR1 SSHAT and CDR2 FNYEAQ (reference sequence). The CDR3 length is 15 residues.

The sample holds one count of this clone. The V and J genes are TRBV5-1 and TRBJ1-1; D may be TRBD1 (6 bases). Trimming took 4 bases from V and 6 from J, leaving 10 bases between them. The CDR3 loop spans 12 amino acids. The germline V gene has CDR1 SGHRS and CDR2 YFSETQ. The CDR3 loop reads CASSPPGAEAFF. CDR3 DNA: TGCGCCAGCAGCCCCCCAGGGGCTGAAGCTTTCTTT.

The chain is built from TRBV28 and TRBJ1-2, with 9 bases identical to TRBD1. After removal of 4 bases from V and 4 bases from J, the junction contained 13 bases not matched to a gene. The CDR3 contains 17 residues. Germline V gives CDR1 MDHEN, CDR2 SYDVKM. The CDR3 sequence: CASSSSSGQGVGYGYTF. DNA of the CDR3: TGTGCCAGCAGTTCCTCCTCGGGACAGGGAGTGGGCTATGGCTACACCTTC.

V usage is TRBV27 and J usage is TRBJ2-1; D may be TRBD1 (8 bases). V lost 7 bases, J lost 7 bases, and 20 bases lay in between. CDR3 length: 15 amino acids. Looked up from germline, CDR1 is MNHEY and CDR2 is SMNVEV (reference sequence). The CDR3 nucleotides read TGTGCCAGCATTCCGACAGGGGAAGCGGGGAATGAGCAGTTCTTC. Its protein is CASIPTGEAGNEQFF.

This chain uses TRBV7-9 with TRBJ1-4, with D possibly matching TRBD1 (5 bases). The CDR3 is made up of 15 amino acids. The germline CDR1 and CDR2 sequences are SEHNR and FQNEAQ (reference sequence). Trimming cost V 1 base and J 6 bases, with 12 bases left between them. DNA of the CDR3: TGTGCCAGCAGCTTAGGGAGGGGCGTAGATGAAAAACTGTTTTTT. Its protein product is CASSLGRGVDEKLFF.

The chain uses TRBV30 and TRBJ1-5, with D hard to call. Between the trimmed V and J ends, which lost 1 base and 3 bases, there was a span of 7 bases. The CDR3 spans 13 residues. Per the germline V gene, CDR1 is GTSNPN and CDR2 is SVGIG (reference sequence). CDR3 DNA: TGTGCCTGGAGTGGGGAGCCCAATCAGCCCCAGCATTTT. Translating it yields CAWSGEPNQPQHF.

The chain is built from TRBV29-1 and TRBJ2-7; a weak D match, TRBD2 (5 bases). This CDR3 is 14 amino acids long. Germline values: CDR1 SQVTM, CDR2 ANQGSEA. V lost 7 bases, J lost 0 bases, and 16 bases lay in between. DNA for the CDR3: TGCAGCGCCGCCCTCCTAGGGAGCTCCTACGAGCAGTACTTC. It translates to CSAALLGSSYEQYF.

A note on this clone: The same CDR3 also results from other DNA sequences found in this sample. V gene TRBV19 combines with J gene TRBJ1-1, with 8 bases identical to TRBD1. V shed 5 bases and J 4 bases; nucleotides not matched to a gene: 6. CDR1 is LNHDA and CDR2 is SQIVND in the germline V gene (reference sequence). The length of the CDR3 is 14 residues. The CDR3 DNA is TGTGCCAGTAGTCCCGGACAGGGAGGCACTGAAGCTTTCTTT. Translating it yields CASSPGQGGTEAFF.

This clone was counted between two and nine times. The rearrangement uses TRBV5-6 and TRBJ1-2; 7 bases fit TRBD1. The V and J ends lost 3 bases and 8 bases, in that order; junction bases with no gene match: 7. The CDR3 is 13 amino acids. Germline values: CDR1 SGHDT, CDR2 YYEEEE. The CDR3 coding sequence is TGTGCCAGCAGCTCTCGACAGGGCGGCGGCTACACCTTC. This sequence encodes CASSSRQGGGYTF.

This clone showed up just a few times. This chain connects TRBV28 to TRBJ2-3, with 8 bases aligning to TRBD1. The CDR3 is 14 residues long. Germline V gene data show CDR1 as MDHEN and CDR2 as SYDVKM. The V segment lost 2 bases and the J segment 4 bases; nucleotides outside the gene matches: 2. CDR3 nucleotide sequence: TGTGCCAGCAGTTTACCACAGGGGGCAGATACGCAGTATTTT. Its protein product is CASSLPQGADTQYF.

This sequence joins TRBV18 and TRBJ1-3; D not certain. There are 13 residues in the CDR3. V gave up 6 bases and J gave up 2 bases, with 8 bases separating them. Germline V gene sequence: CDR1 KGHSH, CDR2 LQKENI. In nucleotides, the CDR3 is TGTGCCAGCTCCGACGGAGCTGGAAACACCATATATTTT. It translates to CASSDGAGNTIYF.

CDR3 DNA sequence: TGTGCCAGCAGTGGTGACAGGGCCTACGAGCAGTACTTC. It is translated as CASSGDRAYEQYF. The gene calls are TRBV2 and TRBJ2-7; 7 bases are shared with TRBD1. This CDR3 region has 13 residues. The V gene's germline CDR1 is SNHLY and CDR2 FYNNEI. The J segment lost 2 bases and the V segment lost 4 bases, leaving 2 bases of the junction unmatched.

The V call is TRBV4-1, the J call TRBJ2-7; possibly TRBD2 for D (5 bases). The germline V gene has CDR1 MGHRA and CDR2 YSYEKL. The CDR3 consists of 15 residues. Trimming left V 3 bases short and J 4 bases short, with 16 bases between. Here the CDR3 reads CASSHLSAGPYEQYF. The CDR3, as DNA: TGCGCCAGCAGCCACCTAAGCGCGGGTCCTTACGAGCAGTACTTC.

The chain is built from TRBV5-1 and TRBJ1-4; D remains unclear. Germline CDR1 SGHRS, CDR2 YFSETQ. V lost 5 bases and J lost 5, with 13 bases in between. The CDR3 sequence is 14 residues long. The CDR3 spells CASSFGSGNEKLFF. The CDR3, as DNA: TGCGCCAGCAGTTTTGGGAGCGGGAATGAAAAACTGTTTTTT.

On this clone: Other DNA sequences in this specimen translate into the identical CDR3. In nucleotides, the CDR3 is TGTGCCTGGAGTCCAAAAGATACGCAGTATTTT. Translation: CAWSPKDTQYF. This rearrangement joins TRBV30 to TRBJ2-3, with no clear D. Germline lookup yields CDR1 GTSNPN and CDR2 SVGIG (reference sequence). V was shortened by 2 bases and J by 5 bases, with 5 bases between the two germline ends. This CDR3 spans 11 amino acids.